This is a list of T cell receptor beta chains from one sample in a study of cytomegalovirus exposure and HLA in healthy donors. Profiled with immunoSEQ multiplex PCR; TCRdb holds only in-frame clones, not every one. The sample yields 90,000 to 140,000 clones, over 80% seen once. Sequencing was performed on PBMCs. Every receptor here comes from a young man in good health and CMV-seropositive. CDR3s include the opening cysteine and the closing phenylalanine or tryptophan. A D gene is named only where the DNA matches it firmly. Rows may omit the clone size; those that give it use once, few, many or a size class.

TRBJ2-1,TRBV5-1,14,-,-,CASSLLAPHDEQFF,TGCGCCAGCAGCTTACTAGCCCCCCACGATGAGCAGTTCTTC
TRBJ2-1,TRBV7-2,17,TRBD1,-,CASSNSTGGGIIGEQFF,TGTGCCAGCAGCAACTCGACAGGGGGCGGAATAATCGGTGAGCAGTTCTTC
TRBJ2-1,TRBV6-1,15,-,few,CASRWTVSSYNEQFF,TGTGCCAGCAGATGGACAGTTAGCTCCTACAATGAGCAGTTCTTC
TRBJ2-3,TRBV19,14,TRBD2,-,CASRPAGGGDTQYF,TGTGCCAGTAGGCCAGCGGGGGGAGGAGATACGCAGTATTTT
TRBJ2-6,TRBV28,14,TRBD1,-,CASSWTGRFHVLTF,TGTGCCAGCAGCTGGACAGGGAGGTTCCACGTCCTGACTTTC
TRBJ1-1,TRBV4-2,10,-,-,CASSGGQAFF,TGTGCCAGCAGCGGGGGCCAAGCTTTCTTT
TRBJ1-6,TRBV30,17,TRBD1,few,CAWSLGTGGLWNSPLHF,TGTGCCTGGTCATTGGGGACAGGGGGCTTATGGAATTCACCCCTCCACTTT
TRBJ1-6,TRBV5-1,19,TRBD1,-,CASSLGGTGPSSYNSPLHF,TGCGCCAGCAGCTTGGGGGGGACAGGACCCAGCTCCTATAATTCACCCCTCCACTTT
TRBJ2-2,TRBV2,15,-,once,CASSESQTPAGELFF,TGTGCCAGCAGTGAATCCCAGACACCGGCCGGGGAGCTGTTTTTT
TRBJ2-7,TRBV27,14,TRBD1,-,CASSYTTGTYEQYF,TGTGCCAGCAGTTATACGACAGGGACCTACGAGCAGTACTTC
TRBJ2-3,TRBV6-1,12,-,-,CASSVSQGTQYF,TGTGCCAGCAGTGTATCTCAGGGCACGCAGTATTTT